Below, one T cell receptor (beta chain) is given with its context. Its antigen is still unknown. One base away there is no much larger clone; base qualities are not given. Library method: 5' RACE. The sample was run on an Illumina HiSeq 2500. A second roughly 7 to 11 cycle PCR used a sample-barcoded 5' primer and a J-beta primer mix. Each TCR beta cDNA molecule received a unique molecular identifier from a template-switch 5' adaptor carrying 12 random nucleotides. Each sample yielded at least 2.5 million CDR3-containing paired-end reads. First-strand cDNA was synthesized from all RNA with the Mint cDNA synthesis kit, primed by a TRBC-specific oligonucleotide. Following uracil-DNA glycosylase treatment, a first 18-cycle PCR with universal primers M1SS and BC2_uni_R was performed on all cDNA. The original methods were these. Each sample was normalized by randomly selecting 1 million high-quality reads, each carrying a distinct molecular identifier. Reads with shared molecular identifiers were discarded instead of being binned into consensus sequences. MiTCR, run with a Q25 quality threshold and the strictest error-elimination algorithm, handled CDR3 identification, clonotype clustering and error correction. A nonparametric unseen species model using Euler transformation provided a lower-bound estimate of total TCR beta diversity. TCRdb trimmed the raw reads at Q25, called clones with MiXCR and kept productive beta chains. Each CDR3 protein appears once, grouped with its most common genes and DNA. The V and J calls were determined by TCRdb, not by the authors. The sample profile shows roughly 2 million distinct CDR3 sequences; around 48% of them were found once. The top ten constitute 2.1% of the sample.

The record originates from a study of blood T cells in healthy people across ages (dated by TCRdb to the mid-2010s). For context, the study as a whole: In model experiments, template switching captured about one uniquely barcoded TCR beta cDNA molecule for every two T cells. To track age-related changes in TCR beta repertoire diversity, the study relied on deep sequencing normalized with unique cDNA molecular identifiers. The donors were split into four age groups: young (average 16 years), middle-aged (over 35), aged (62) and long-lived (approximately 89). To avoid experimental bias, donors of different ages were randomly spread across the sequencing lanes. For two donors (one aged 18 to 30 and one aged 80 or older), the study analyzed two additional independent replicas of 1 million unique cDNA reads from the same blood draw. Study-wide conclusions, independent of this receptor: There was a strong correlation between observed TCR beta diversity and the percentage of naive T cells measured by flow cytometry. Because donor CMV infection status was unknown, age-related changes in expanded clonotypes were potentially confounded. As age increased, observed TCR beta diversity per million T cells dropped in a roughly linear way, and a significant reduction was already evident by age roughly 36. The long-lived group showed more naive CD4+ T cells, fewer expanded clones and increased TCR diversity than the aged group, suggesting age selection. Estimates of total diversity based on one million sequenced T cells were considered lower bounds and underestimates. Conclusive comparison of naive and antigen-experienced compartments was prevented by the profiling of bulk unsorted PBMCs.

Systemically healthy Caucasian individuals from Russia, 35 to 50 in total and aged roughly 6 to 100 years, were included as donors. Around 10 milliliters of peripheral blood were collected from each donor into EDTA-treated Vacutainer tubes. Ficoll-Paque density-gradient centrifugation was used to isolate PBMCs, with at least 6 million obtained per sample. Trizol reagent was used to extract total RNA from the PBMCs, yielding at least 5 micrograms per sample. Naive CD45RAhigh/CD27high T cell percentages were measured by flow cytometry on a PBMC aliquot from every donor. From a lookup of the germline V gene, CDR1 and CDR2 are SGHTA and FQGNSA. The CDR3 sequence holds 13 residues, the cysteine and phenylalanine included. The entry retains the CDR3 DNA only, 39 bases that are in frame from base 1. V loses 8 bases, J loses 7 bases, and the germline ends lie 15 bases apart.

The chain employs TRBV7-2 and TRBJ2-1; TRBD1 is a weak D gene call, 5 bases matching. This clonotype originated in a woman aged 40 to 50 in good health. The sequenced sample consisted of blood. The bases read TGTGCCAGCGGACCCGCAGGGTTTAATGAGCAGTTCTTC. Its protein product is CASGPAGFNEQFF.